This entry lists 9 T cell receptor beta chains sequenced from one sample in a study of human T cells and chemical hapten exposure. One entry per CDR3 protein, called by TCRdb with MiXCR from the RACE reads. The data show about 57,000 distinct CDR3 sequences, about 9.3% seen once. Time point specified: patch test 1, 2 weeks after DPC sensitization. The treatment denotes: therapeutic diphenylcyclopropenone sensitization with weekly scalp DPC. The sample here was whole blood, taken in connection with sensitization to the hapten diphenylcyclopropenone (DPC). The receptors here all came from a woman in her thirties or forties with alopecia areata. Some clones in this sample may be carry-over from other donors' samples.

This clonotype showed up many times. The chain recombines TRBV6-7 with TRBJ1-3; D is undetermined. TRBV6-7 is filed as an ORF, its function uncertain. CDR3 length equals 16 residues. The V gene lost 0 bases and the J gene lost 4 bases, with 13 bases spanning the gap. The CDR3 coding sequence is TGTGCCAGCAGTTACTCCCCGGGAGCGTCCGGAAACACCATATATTTT. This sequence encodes CASSYSPGASGNTIYF.

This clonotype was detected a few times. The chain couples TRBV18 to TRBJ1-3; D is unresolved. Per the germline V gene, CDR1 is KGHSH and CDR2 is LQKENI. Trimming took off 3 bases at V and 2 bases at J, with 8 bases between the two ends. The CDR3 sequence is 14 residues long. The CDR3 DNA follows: TGTGCCAGCTCACCCTCCAGTGCTGGAAACACCATATATTTT. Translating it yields CASSPSSAGNTIYF. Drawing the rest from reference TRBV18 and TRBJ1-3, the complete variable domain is NAGVMQNPRHLVRRRGQEARLRCSPMKGHSHVYWYRQLPEEGLKFMVYLQKENIIDESGMPKERFSAEFPKEGPSILRIQQVVRGDSAAYFCASSPSSAGNTIYFGEGSWLTVV.

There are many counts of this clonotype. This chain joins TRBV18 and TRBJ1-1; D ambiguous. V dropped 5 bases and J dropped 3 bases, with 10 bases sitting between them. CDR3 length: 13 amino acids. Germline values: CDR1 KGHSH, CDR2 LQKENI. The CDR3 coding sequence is TGTGCCAGCTCATTCAATCGGGACACTGAAGCTTTCTTT. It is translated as CASSFNRDTEAFF. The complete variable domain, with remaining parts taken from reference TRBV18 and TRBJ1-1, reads NAGVMQNPRHLVRRRGQEARLRCSPMKGHSHVYWYRQLPEEGLKFMVYLQKENIIDESGMPKERFSAEFPKEGPSILRIQQVVRGDSAAYFCASSFNRDTEAFFGQGTRLTVV.

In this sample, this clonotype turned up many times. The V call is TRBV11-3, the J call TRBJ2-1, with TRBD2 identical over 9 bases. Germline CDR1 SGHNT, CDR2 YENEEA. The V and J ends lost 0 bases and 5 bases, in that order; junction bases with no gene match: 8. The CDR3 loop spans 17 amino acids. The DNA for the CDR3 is TGTGCCAGCAGCTTAGATAAGTCGCGGGGGGGCCACAATGAGCAGTTCTTC. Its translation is CASSLDKSRGGHNEQFF. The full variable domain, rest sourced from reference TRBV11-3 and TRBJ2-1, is EAGVVQSPRYKIIEKKQPVAFWCNPISGHNTLYWYLQNLGQGPELLIRYENEEAVDDSQLPKDRFSAERLKGVDSTLKIQPAELGDSAVYLCASSLDKSRGGHNEQFFGPGTRLTVL.

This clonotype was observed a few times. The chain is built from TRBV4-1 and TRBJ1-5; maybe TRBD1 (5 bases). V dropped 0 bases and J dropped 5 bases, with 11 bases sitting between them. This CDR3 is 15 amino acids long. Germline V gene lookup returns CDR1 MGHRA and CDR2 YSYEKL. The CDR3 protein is CASSQEGQNDQPQHF. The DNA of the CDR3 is TGCGCCAGCAGCCAAGAGGGGCAGAATGATCAGCCCCAGCATTTT.

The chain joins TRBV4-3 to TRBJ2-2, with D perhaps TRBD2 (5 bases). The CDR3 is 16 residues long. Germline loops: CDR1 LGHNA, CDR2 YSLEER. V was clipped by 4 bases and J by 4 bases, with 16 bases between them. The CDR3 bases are TGCGCCAGCAGCCCGAAATTCCGCGGAGGCACCGGGGAGCTGTTTTTT. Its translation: CASSPKFRGGTGELFF.

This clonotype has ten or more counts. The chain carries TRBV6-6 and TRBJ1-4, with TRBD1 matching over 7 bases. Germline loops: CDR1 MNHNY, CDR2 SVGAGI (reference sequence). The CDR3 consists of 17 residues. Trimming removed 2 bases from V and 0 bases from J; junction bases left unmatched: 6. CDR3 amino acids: CASSYGGTAATNEKLFF. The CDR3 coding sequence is TGTGCCAGCAGTTACGGGGGGACAGCTGCAACTAATGAAAAACTGTTTTTT.

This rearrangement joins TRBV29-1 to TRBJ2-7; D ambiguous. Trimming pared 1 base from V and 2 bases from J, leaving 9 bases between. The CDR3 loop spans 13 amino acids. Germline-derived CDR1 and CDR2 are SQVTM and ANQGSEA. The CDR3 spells CSVEGGDTYEQYF. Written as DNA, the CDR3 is TGCAGCGTTGAAGGGGGTGACACCTACGAGCAGTACTTC.

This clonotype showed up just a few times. The CDR3: CASSRSTVYNSPLHF. The CDR3 nucleotides read TGTGCCAGCAGTCGATCGACAGTATATAATTCACCCCTCCACTTT. The chain employs TRBV6-2 or TRBV6-3 and TRBJ1-6, with D possibly being TRBD1 (5 bases). Looked up from germline, CDR1 is MNHEY and CDR2 is SVGEGT. The CDR3 spans 15 residues. Trimming cost V 5 bases and J 4 bases, with 12 bases left between them.